The subject of this entry is one TCR beta chain. As yet, its antigen is unknown. Distinct nucleotide sequences in the sample also encode this CDR3. The data were obtained in a study of T cell repertoires in ileal Crohn's disease. Study-level findings and limits: Clonal expansions were more frequent in active smokers than non-smokers at surgery. Postoperative endoscopy occurred within one year, median 6.9 months.

CDR1 GTSNPN and CDR2 SVGIG come from the germline V gene (reference sequence). V dropped 0 bases and J dropped 6; count of bases not matched to a gene: 7. The CDR3 covers 15 residues. TCRdb's copy holds only in-frame clones and misses some; the assay was immunoSEQ multiplex PCR. The sample lists around 7,300 clones, about three quarters occurring once. As to time point: neoterminal ileum biopsy at postoperative endoscopy, about 6 months after surgery. The sequencing input was ileal tissue. This chain joins TRBV30 and TRBJ2-1; 8 bases line up with TRBD2. The receptor's source is an adult with Crohn's disease. The CDR3 bases are TGTGCCTGGAGTGTACGGGGGGGTTTGGGCAATGAGCAGTTCTTC. This gives the protein CAWSVRGGLGNEQFF.